Each of the 22 T cell receptor beta chains below was sequenced from the same sample in a study of blood T cell repertoires in COVID-19. Repertoires were generated with immunoSEQ multiplex PCR, while TCRdb's copy carries only in-frame clones and drops some. Among 40,000 to 55,000 clones listed, more than 65% were seen once. The source material was peripheral blood. The receptors were sampled from a woman between 65 and 79 years old with acute or convalescent COVID-19.

The chain employs TRBV7-2 and TRBJ2-1, with TRBD2 matching over 12 bases. The length of the CDR3 is 15 residues. The germline CDR1 and CDR2 sequences are SGHTA and FQGNSA. J gave up 8 bases and V 5 bases, and 7 bases lay outside the gene matches. This CDR3 reads CASSVTSGRIYEQFF. In DNA form, the CDR3 reads TGTGCCAGCAGCGTGACTAGCGGGAGAATATATGAGCAGTTCTTC.

This chain connects TRBV30 to TRBJ2-1; TRBD1 might be the D (5 bases). The CDR3 is 13 amino acids. V shed 0 bases and J shed 9 bases, with 12 bases lying between them. CDR1 is GTSNPN, CDR2 SVGIG, per germline (reference sequence). CDR3 DNA sequence: TGTGCCTGGAGTGTGGGTCAGGGAAGTGAGCAGTTCTTC. Its translation: CAWSVGQGSEQFF.

The DNA of the CDR3 is TGTGCCTGGAGTCCAACAGGTCAGCCCCAGCATTTT. It specifies CAWSPTGQPQHF. The chain couples TRBV30 to TRBJ1-5; the D gene is possibly TRBD1 (5 bases). CDR1 is GTSNPN and CDR2 is SVGIG in the germline V gene (reference sequence). The ends were cut back, 2 bases at V and 6 bases at J, with 8 bases in the middle. The CDR3 has 12 amino acids.

V and J are TRBV29-1 and TRBJ2-5, with D possibly matching TRBD2 (5 bases). Per the germline V gene, CDR1 is SQVTM and CDR2 is ANQGSEA. Trimming took off 4 bases at V and 5 bases at J, with 8 bases between the two ends. The CDR3 runs to 11 residues. The CDR3 sequence: CSVGGEETQYF. In DNA form, the CDR3 reads TGCAGCGTTGGTGGGGAGGAGACCCAGTACTTC.

The chain's CDR3 is CASSLAGGQGSTGELFF. In DNA, the CDR3 is TGCGCCAGCAGCTTGGCCGGGGGACAGGGTTCCACCGGGGAGCTGTTTTTT. V is TRBV5-1 and J is TRBJ2-2; 9 nucleotides align to TRBD1. The CDR3 totals 17 residues. Germline-derived CDR1 and CDR2 are SGHRS and YFSETQ. V dropped 0 bases and J dropped 4; count of bases not matched to a gene: 7.

The chain employs TRBV6-5 and TRBJ1-1; tentatively, D is TRBD1 (5 bases). The germline V gene encodes CDR1 MNHEY and CDR2 SVGAGI. This CDR3 contains 14 residues. V shed 6 bases and J shed 6 bases, with 17 bases lying between them. This CDR3 reads CASSVLLAGPEAFF. The DNA of the CDR3 is TGTGCCAGCAGCGTCCTTCTCGCGGGACCTGAAGCTTTCTTT.

CDR3 coding DNA: TGTGCCAGCAGTGACACGATAGCGTACGAGCAGTACTTC. Its protein is CASSDTIAYEQYF. V is TRBV6-1 and J is TRBJ2-7, with D possibly being TRBD2 (5 bases). Between the trimmed V and J ends, which lost 3 bases and 4 bases, there was a span of 10 bases. The CDR3 totals 13 residues. Germline values: CDR1 MNHNS, CDR2 SASEGT.

The chain has TRBV6-4 and TRBJ1-6; 7 positions agree with TRBD1. The CDR3 spans 14 residues. V lost 7 bases to trimming and J lost 5 bases; unmatched junction nucleotides: 5. CDR1 and CDR2 (germline): MRHNA, SNTAGT. CDR3 residues: CASIRQGDNSPLHF. The CDR3 nucleotides are TGTGCCAGCATACGACAGGGCGATAATTCACCCCTCCACTTT.

The chain employs TRBV4-1 and TRBJ2-1; TRBD1 matches at 8 bases. CDR1 and CDR2 (germline): MGHRA, YSYEKL. V shed 0 bases and J 10 bases; nucleotides not matched to a gene: 8. This CDR3 has 15 amino acids. The CDR3 sequence is CASSQDPTGGREQFF. In DNA, the CDR3 is TGCGCCAGCAGCCAAGATCCTACAGGGGGAAGGGAGCAGTTCTTC.

This clone occurred once. The rearrangement joins TRBV12-3 or TRBV12-4 to TRBJ1-1, with unresolved D. Trimming removed 7 bases at V and 0 bases at J, with 6 bases between. The CDR3 covers 12 residues. This CDR3 reads CASTHLNTEAFF. CDR3 nucleotide sequence: TGTGCCAGCACCCATTTGAACACTGAAGCTTTCTTT.

The CDR3 region is CASRDQGKGNQPQHF. In DNA form, the CDR3 reads TGTGCCAGCAGGGATCAGGGGAAAGGCAATCAGCCCCAGCATTTT. V gene TRBV6-5 combines with J gene TRBJ1-5, with a tentative D call TRBD1 (6 bases). This CDR3 spans 15 amino acids. Trimming removed 6 bases from V and 2 bases from J, with 14 bases in between. The germline gives CDR1 MNHEY, CDR2 SVGAGI.

V usage is TRBV3-1 (or the pseudogene TRBV3-2) and J usage is TRBJ2-1; 7 bases fit TRBD2. CDR3 size: 14 residues. From germline, CDR1 is LGHDT and CDR2 YNNKEL (reference sequence). V was clipped by 3 bases and J by 6 bases; unmatched bases: 5. CDR3 residues: CASSQLAVLNEQFF. CDR3 bases: TGTGCCAGCAGCCAGCTAGCGGTACTCAATGAGCAGTTCTTC.

This clone was detected only a few times. V usage is TRBV27 and J usage is TRBJ2-3, with TRBD1 matching over 12 bases. The CDR3 sequence is 17 residues long. V lost 2 bases to trimming and J lost 3 bases; unmatched junction nucleotides: 6. The germline V gene encodes CDR1 MNHEY and CDR2 SMNVEV (reference sequence). The CDR3 loop reads CASSLLGTGGTTDTQYF. CDR3 DNA sequence: TGTGCCAGCAGTTTACTGGGGACAGGGGGCACGACAGATACGCAGTATTTT.

Only a few counts were recorded for this clone. V is TRBV6-2 or TRBV6-3 and J is TRBJ1-2; 9 positions match TRBD1. The CDR3 is 13 residues long. The germline gives CDR1 MNHEY, CDR2 SVGEGT. The V gene end was trimmed by 5 bases and the J gene end by 5 bases; junction bases not matched to a gene: 3. The CDR3 coding sequence is TGTGCCAGCAGTCGGGACAGGGCGTATGGCTACACCTTC. This sequence encodes CASSRDRAYGYTF.

The rearrangement joins TRBV5-1 to TRBJ2-3; 9 nucleotides align to TRBD2. This CDR3 spans 17 amino acids. V trimming: 2 bases; J trimming: 2 bases; junction bases outside the gene matches: 9. Germline V CDR1 and CDR2: SGHRS, YFSETQ. The CDR3 region is CASSLPETSGATDTQYF. CDR3 DNA sequence: TGCGCCAGCAGCTTACCCGAGACTAGCGGCGCCACAGATACGCAGTATTTT.

This rearrangement joins TRBV7-3 to TRBJ2-6, with a possible D match to TRBD1 (5 bases). The CDR3 contains 15 residues. The germline V and J ends were trimmed by 3 bases and 2 bases, with 8 bases remaining between them. CDR1 is SGHTA and CDR2 is FQGTGA in the germline V gene. The CDR3: CASSFGAPGANVLTF. As DNA, the CDR3 is TGTGCCAGCAGCTTTGGGGCCCCTGGGGCCAACGTCCTGACTTTC.

The genes are TRBV6-6 and TRBJ2-7; no definite D call. The CDR3 sequence is 13 residues long. Germline V lookup: CDR1 MNHNY, CDR2 SVGAGI (reference sequence). The V end lost 9 bases, the J end lost 0 bases, and 12 bases lay between the germline ends. The chain's CDR3 is CARKTYSSYEQYF. DNA of the CDR3: TGTGCCAGGAAGACGTACAGCTCCTACGAGCAGTACTTC.

This clone was detected only a few times. The chain has TRBV18 and TRBJ2-3, with D perhaps matching TRBD1 (6 bases). Trimming took 6 bases from V and 2 from J, leaving 18 bases between them. There are 16 residues in the CDR3. Per germline, CDR1 KGHSH and CDR2 LQKENI. This CDR3 reads CASSRKDRLVTDTQYF. Here the CDR3 DNA reads TGTGCCAGCTCTCGCAAAGACAGGCTAGTCACAGATACGCAGTATTTT.

The chain employs TRBV13 and TRBJ2-5, with 7 bases aligning to TRBD2. Germline V gene sequence: CDR1 PRHDT, CDR2 FYEKMQ (reference sequence). V dropped 8 bases and J dropped 5; count of bases not matched to a gene: 14. The CDR3 is 15 residues long. DNA for the CDR3: TGTGCCAGCGCGGTCGTGGGGCCCGGGGGGGAGACCCAGTACTTC. Amino acids: CASAVVGPGGETQYF.

The chain recombines TRBV28 with TRBJ2-7, with 7 positions matching TRBD1. Germline values: CDR1 MDHEN, CDR2 SYDVKM. V shed 9 bases, J shed 3 bases, and the junction held 5 bases outside the gene matches. This CDR3 contains 12 residues. The CDR3 protein is CASTTGLYEQYF. The CDR3 DNA reads as TGTGCCAGTACGACAGGGCTCTACGAGCAGTACTTC.

The V gene is TRBV11-2, the J gene TRBJ2-3, with TRBD2 matching 16 bases. V trimming: 3 bases; J trimming: 5 bases; junction bases outside the gene matches: 2. Germline-derived CDR1 and CDR2 are SGHAT and FQNNGV. The CDR3 length is 16 residues. CDR3 region: CASSLGLAGGQDTQYF. CDR3 DNA sequence: TGTGCCAGCAGCTTGGGACTAGCGGGAGGGCAAGATACGCAGTATTTT.

The chain combines TRBV4-3 with TRBJ1-5; D perhaps matches TRBD1 (6 bases). Between the trimmed V and J ends, which lost 0 bases and 6 bases, there was a span of 9 bases. This CDR3 spans 14 amino acids. CDR1 is LGHNA, CDR2 YSLEER, per germline. The CDR3 loop is CASSQDRGGQPQHF. CDR3 DNA: TGCGCCAGCAGCCAAGATAGAGGGGGTCAGCCCCAGCATTTT.